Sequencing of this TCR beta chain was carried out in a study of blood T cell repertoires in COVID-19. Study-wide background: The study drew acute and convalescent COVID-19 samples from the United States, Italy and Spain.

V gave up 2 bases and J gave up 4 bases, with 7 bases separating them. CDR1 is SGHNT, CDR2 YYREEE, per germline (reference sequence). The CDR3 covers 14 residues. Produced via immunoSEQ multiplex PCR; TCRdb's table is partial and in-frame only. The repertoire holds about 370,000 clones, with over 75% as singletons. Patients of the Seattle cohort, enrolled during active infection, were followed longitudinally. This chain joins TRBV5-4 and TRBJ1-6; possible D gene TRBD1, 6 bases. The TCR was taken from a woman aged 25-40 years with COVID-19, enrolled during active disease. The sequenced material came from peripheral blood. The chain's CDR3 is CASSLQGYNSPLHF. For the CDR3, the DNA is TGTGCCAGCAGCTTACAGGGTTATAATTCACCCCTCCACTTT. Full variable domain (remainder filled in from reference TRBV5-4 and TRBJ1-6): ETGVTQSPTHLIKTRGQQVTLRCSSQSGHNTVSWYQQALGQGPQFIFQYYREEENGRGNFPPRFSGLQFPNYSSELNVNALELDDSALYLCASSLQGYNSPLHFGNGTRLTVT.